Listed below are T cell receptor beta chains from one sample, sequenced in a study of prognosis after radiotherapy for stage I lung cancer. TCRdb redid the calling of the multiplex PCR reads with MiXCR, one entry per CDR3 protein. The profile shows roughly 20,000 distinct CDR3 sequences, roughly 47% of them singletons. Sequenced material: PBMCs, taken before or after stereotactic body radiation therapy (not recorded which). All receptors derive from a donor of 50 years or more with non-small cell lung cancer. The CDR3 runs from the conserved cysteine through the conserved F or W.

TRBJ2-2 TRBV6-2/TRBV6-3 CASSYSPRYTGELFF
TRBJ2-7 TRBV27 CASTPRASSYEQYF
TRBJ2-4 TRBV20-1 CSARGGMLAKNIQYF
TRBJ1-1 TRBV7-9 CASSLPGENTEAFF
TRBJ1-1 TRBV12-3/TRBV12-4 CASSLDGGGTEAFF
TRBJ2-7 TRBV7-2 CASSLGDGFYEQYF
TRBJ2-5 TRBV28 CANPQGSGMETQYF
TRBJ2-3 TRBV10-3 CAISGGLAGVEDTQYF
TRBJ2-2 TRBV12-3/TRBV12-4 CASSSGQMNTGELFF
TRBJ2-1 TRBV19 CASSRQTGFNEQFF
TRBJ2-1 TRBV20-1 CSARDSGYNEQFF
TRBJ1-5 TRBV11-2 CASSLDLTGNQPQHF
TRBJ2-3 TRBV12-3/TRBV12-4 CASSSPPDTQYF
TRBJ1-3 TRBV19 CASTKRADRFSGNTIYF
TRBJ2-2 TRBV6-1 CASTPGTSGLPTGELFF
TRBJ2-7 TRBV12-3/TRBV12-4 CASSFGVRNYEQYF
TRBJ1-1 TRBV19 CASSSRGAVNTEAFF
TRBJ2-2 TRBV6-1 CASLRTSGNTGELFF
TRBJ1-2 TRBV18 CASSPRVDSFSNYGYTF
TRBJ1-6 TRBV27 CAASALSSNSPLHF
TRBJ2-1 TRBV6-1 CATNLGQVLPKWNEQFF
TRBJ2-2 TRBV9 CASSVVGSTGELFF
TRBJ2-1 TRBV19 CASSTIQVNEQFF
TRBJ1-2 TRBV10-3 CAISHGGLGYTF
TRBJ2-1 TRBV2 CASRTARNEQFF
TRBJ2-7 TRBV11-3 CASSFGDYRERSDEQYF
TRBJ2-1 TRBV20-1 CSARPGTSGRNNEQFF
TRBJ2-7 TRBV7-3 CASSLTSREMQYF
TRBJ2-1 TRBV20-1 CSAISGTGIEQFF
TRBJ2-5 TRBV7-2 CASSFGGAGRETQYF
TRBJ2-3 TRBV18 CASSPSSLTDTQYF
TRBJ2-3 TRBV6-2/TRBV6-3 CASSRLWYYRRPSTDTQYF
TRBJ2-7 TRBV11-2 CASSLVANSYEQYF